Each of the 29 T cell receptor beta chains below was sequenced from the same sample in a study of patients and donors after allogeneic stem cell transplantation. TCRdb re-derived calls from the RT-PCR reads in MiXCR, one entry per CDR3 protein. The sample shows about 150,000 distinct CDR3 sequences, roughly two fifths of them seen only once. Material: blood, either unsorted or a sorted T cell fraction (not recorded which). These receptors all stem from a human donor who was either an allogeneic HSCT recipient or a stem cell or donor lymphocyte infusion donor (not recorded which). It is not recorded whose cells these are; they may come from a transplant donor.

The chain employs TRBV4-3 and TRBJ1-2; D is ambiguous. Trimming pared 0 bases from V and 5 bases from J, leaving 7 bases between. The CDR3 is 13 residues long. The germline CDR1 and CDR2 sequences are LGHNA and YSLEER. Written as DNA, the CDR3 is TGCGCCAGCAGCCAAGATGGGCAATATGGCTACACCTTC. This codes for CASSQDGQYGYTF.

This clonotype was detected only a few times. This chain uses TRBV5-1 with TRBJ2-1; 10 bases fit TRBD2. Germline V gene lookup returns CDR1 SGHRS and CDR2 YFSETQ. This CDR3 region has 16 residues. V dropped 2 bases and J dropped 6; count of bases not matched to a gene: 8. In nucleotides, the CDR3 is TGCGCCAGCAGCTTCTCCGTAGCGGGGGGTTTCAATGAGCAGTTCTTC. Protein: CASSFSVAGGFNEQFF. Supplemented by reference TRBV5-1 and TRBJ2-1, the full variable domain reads KAGVTQTPRYLIKTRGQQVTLSCSPISGHRSVSWYQQTPGQGLQFLFEYFSETQRNKGNFPGRFSGRQFSNSRSEMNVSTLELGDSALYLCASSFSVAGGFNEQFFGPGTRLTVL.

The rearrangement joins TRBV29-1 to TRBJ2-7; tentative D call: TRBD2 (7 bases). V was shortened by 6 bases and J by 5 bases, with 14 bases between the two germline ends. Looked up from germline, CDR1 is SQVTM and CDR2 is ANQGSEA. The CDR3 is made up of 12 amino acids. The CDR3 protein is CSVTGRGNEQYF. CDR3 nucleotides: TGCAGCGTGACGGGGAGGGGGAACGAGCAGTACTTC.

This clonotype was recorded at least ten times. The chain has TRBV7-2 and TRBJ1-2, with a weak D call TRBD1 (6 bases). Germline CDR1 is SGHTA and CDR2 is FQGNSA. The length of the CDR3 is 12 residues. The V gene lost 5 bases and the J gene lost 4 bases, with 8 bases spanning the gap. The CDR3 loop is CASSPDSYGYTF. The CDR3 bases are TGTGCCAGCAGCCCGGACAGCTATGGCTACACCTTC.

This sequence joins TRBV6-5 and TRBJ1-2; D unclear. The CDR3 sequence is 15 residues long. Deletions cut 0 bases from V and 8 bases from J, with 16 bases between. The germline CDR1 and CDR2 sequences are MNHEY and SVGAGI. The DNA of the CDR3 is TGTGCCAGCAGTTACTCGGGCGGGCTGCCTGCCGGCTACACCTTC. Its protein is CASSYSGGLPAGYTF.

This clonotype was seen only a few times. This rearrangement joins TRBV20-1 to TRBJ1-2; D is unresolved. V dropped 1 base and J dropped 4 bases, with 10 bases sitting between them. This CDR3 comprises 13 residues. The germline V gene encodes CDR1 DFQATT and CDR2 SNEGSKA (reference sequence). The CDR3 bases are TGCAGTGCTAGAGGGATGGCGGGCTATGGCTACACCTTC. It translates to CSARGMAGYGYTF.

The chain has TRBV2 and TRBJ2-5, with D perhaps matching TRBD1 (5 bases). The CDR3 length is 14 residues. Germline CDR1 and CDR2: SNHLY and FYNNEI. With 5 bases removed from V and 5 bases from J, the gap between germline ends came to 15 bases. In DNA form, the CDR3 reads TGTGCCAGCAGTCCAGGGCGACTTCAGGAGACCCAGTACTTC. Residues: CASSPGRLQETQYF.

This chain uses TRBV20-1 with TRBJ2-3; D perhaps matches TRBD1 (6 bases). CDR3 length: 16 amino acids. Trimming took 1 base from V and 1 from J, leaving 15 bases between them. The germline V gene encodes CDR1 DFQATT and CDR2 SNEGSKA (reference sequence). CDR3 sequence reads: CSARGRGGRGTDTQYF. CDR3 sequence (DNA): TGCAGTGCTAGAGGCAGGGGCGGACGCGGCACAGATACGCAGTATTTT.

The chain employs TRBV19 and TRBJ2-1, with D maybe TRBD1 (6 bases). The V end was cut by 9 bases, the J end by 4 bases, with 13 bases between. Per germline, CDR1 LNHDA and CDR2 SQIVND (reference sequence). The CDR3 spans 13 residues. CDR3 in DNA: TGTGCCAGCAGGGGAGTGCGGTACAATGAGCAGTTCTTC. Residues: CASRGVRYNEQFF.

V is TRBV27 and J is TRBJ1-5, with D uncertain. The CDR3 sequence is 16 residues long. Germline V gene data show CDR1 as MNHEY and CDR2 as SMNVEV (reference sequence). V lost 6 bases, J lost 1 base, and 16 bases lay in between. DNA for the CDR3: TGTGCCAGCAGCTTACAGATGCCCCCGAGCAATCAGCCCCAGCATTTT. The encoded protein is CASSLQMPPSNQPQHF.

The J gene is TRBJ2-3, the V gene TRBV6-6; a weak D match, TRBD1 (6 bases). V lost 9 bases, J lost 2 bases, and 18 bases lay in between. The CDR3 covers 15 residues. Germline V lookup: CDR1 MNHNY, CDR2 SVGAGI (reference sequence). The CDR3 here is CASSSGDTFTDTQYF. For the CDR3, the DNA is TGTGCCAGTTCTTCCGGGGACACATTCACAGATACGCAGTATTTT.

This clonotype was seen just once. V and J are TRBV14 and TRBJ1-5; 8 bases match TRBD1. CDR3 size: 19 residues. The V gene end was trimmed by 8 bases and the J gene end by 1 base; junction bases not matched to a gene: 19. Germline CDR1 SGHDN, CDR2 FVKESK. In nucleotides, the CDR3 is TGTGCCAGCCCTGCCGGGACACCGACAGGGGCCATAAGCAATCAGCCCCAGCATTTT. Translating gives CASPAGTPTGAISNQPQHF.

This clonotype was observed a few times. The CDR3 loop is CASSSYMLNTEAFF. The CDR3 coding sequence is TGTGCCAGCAGCTCCTACATGTTAAACACTGAAGCTTTCTTT. The V and J genes are TRBV7-9 and TRBJ1-1; no reliable D call. CDR1 SEHNR and CDR2 FQNEAQ come from the germline V gene (reference sequence). V was cut by 4 bases and J by 2 bases, with 11 bases left in between. The CDR3 length is 14 residues. Filled out from reference TRBV7-9 and TRBJ1-1, the complete variable domain reads DTGVSQNPRHKITKRGQNVTFRCDPISEHNRLYWYRQTLGQGPEFLTYFQNEAQLEKSRLLSDRFSAERPKGSFSTLEIQRTEQGDSAMYLCASSSYMLNTEAFFGQGTRLTVV.

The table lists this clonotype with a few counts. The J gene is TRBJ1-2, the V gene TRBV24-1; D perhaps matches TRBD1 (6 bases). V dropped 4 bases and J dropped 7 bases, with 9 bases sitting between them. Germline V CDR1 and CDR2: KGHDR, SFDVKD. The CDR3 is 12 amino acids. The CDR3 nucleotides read TGTGCCACCAGTGAAGGGGGACTTGGCTACACCTTC. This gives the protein CATSEGGLGYTF.

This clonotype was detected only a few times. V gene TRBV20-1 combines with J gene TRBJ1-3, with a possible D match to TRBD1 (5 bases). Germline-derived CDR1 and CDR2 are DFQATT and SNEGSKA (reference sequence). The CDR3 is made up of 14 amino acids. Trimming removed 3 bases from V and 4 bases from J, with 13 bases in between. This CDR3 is CSASKGIRGNTIYF. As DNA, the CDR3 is TGCAGTGCTAGTAAGGGGATTCGGGGAAACACCATATATTTT.

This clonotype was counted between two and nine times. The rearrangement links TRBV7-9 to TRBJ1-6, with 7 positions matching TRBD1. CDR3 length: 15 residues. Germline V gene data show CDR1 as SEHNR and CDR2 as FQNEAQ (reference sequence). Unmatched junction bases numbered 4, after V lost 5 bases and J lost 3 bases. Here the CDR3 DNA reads TGTGCCAGCAGCCCCGGGACAGTCTATAATTCACCCCTCCACTTT. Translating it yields CASSPGTVYNSPLHF.

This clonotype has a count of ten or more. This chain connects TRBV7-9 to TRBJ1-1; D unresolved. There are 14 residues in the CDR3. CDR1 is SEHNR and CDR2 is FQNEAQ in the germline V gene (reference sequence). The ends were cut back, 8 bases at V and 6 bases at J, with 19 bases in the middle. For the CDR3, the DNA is TGTGCCAGCGCATTACCCGGGGAAGCCTCTGAAGCTTTCTTT. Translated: CASALPGEASEAFF.

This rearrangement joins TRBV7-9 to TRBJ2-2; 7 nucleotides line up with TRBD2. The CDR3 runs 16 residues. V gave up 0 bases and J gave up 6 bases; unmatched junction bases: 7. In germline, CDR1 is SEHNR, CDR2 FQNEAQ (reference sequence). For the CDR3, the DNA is TGTGCCAGCAGCTTAGCTCGAGGACTAGGGGCCGGGGAGCTGTTTTTT. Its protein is CASSLARGLGAGELFF.

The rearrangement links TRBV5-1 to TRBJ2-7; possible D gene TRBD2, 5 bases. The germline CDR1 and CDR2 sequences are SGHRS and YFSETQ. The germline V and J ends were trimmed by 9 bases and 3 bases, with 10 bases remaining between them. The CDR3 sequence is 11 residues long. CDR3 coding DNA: TGCGCCACCCTGGGGAGCTACGAGCAGTACGTC. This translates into CATLGSYEQYV.

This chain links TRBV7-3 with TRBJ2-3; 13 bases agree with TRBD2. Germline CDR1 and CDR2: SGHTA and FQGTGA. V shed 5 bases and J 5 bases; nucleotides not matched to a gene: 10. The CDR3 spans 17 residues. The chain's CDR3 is CASSPDYGLAGEDTQYF. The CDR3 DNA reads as TGTGCCAGCAGCCCAGACTATGGACTAGCGGGGGAAGATACGCAGTATTTT. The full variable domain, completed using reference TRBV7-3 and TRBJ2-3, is GAGVSQTPSNKVTEKGKYVELRCDPISGHTALYWYRQSLGQGPEFLIYFQGTGAADDSGLPNDRFFAVRPEGSVSTLKIQRTERGDSAVYLCASSPDYGLAGEDTQYFGPGTRLTVL.

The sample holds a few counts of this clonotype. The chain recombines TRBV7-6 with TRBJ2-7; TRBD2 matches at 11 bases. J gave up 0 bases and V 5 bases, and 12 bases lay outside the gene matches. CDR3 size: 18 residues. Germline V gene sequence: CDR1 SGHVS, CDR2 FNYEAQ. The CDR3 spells CASSPIGGGLADSYEQYF. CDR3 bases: TGTGCCAGCAGCCCAATAGGAGGGGGACTAGCGGACTCCTACGAGCAGTACTTC.

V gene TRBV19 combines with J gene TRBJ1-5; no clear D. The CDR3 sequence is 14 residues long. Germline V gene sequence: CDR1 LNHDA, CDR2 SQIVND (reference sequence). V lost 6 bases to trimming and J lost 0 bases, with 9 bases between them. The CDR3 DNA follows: TGTGCCAGTAGGGCAGATTATAGCAATCAGCCCCAGCATTTT. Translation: CASRADYSNQPQHF.

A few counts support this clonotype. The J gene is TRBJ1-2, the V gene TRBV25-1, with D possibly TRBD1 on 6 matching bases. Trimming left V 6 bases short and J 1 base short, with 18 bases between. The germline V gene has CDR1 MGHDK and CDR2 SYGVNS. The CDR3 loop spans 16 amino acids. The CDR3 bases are TGTGCCAGCAGCCCCCCCGGGACACCGGTTAACTATGGCTACACCTTC. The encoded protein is CASSPPGTPVNYGYTF.

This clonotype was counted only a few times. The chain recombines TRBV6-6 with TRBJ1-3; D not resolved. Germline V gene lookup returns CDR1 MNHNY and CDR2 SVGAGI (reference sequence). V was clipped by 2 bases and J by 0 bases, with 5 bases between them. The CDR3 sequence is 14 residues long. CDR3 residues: CASSYLGSGNTIYF. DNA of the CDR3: TGTGCCAGCAGTTACCTGGGCTCTGGAAACACCATATATTTT.

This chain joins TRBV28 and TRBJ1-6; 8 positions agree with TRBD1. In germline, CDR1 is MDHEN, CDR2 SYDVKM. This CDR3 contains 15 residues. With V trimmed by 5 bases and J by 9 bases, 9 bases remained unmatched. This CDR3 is CASSPGQGKVSPLHF. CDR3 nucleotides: TGTGCCAGCAGTCCCGGACAGGGCAAGGTTTCACCCCTCCACTTT.

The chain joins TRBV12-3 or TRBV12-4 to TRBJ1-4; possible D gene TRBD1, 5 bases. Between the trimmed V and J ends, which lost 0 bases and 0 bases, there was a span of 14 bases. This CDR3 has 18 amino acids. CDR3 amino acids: CASSLAWKGRATNEKLFF. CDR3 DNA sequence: TGTGCCAGCAGTTTAGCGTGGAAGGGACGGGCAACTAATGAAAAACTGTTTTTT.

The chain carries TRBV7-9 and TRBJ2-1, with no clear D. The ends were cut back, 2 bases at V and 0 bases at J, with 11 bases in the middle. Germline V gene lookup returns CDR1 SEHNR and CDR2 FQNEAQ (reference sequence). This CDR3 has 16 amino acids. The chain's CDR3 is CASSLRLLSSYNEQFF. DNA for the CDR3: TGTGCCAGCAGCTTACGGTTGTTGAGCTCCTACAATGAGCAGTTCTTC.

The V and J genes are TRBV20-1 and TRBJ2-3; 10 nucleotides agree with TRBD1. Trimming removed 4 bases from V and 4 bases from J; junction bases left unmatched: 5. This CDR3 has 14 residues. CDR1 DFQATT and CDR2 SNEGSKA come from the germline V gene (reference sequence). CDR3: CSATLTGGADTQYF. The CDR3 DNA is TGCAGTGCTACCCTGACAGGGGGCGCAGATACGCAGTATTTT.

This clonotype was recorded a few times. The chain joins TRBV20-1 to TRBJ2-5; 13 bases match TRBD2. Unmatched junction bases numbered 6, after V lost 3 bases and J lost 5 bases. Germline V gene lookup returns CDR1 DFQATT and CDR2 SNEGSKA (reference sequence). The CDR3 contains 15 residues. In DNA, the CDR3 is TGCAGTGCTAGGACCGGGACTAGCGGGGCTGAGACCCAGTACTTC. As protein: CSARTGTSGAETQYF.